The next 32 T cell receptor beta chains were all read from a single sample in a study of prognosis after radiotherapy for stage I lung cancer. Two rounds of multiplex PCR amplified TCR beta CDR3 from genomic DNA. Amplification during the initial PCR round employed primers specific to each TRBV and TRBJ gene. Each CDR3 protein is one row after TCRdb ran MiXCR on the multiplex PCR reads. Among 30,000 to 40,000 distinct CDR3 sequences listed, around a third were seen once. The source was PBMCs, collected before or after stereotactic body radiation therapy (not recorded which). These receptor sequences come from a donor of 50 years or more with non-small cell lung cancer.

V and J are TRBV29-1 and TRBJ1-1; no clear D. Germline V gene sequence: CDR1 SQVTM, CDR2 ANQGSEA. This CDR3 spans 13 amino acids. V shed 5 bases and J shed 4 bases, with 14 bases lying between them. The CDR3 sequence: CSVLMDPTTEAFF. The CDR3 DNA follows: TGCAGCGTTCTCATGGATCCGACCACTGAAGCTTTCTTT.

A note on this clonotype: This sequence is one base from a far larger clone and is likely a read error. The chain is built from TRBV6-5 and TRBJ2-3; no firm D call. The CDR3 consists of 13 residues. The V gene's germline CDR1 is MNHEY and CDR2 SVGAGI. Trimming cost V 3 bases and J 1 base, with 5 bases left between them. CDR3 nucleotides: TGTGCCAGCAGTTATCCCGGCACAGATACGCAGTATTTT. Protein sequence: CASSYPGTDTQYF.

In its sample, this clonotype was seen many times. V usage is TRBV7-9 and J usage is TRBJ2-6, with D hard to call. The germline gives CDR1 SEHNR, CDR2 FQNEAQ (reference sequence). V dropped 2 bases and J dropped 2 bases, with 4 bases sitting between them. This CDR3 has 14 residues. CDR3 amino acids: CASSLPPGANVLTF. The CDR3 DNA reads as TGTGCCAGCAGCTTACCTCCTGGGGCCAACGTCCTGACTTTC.

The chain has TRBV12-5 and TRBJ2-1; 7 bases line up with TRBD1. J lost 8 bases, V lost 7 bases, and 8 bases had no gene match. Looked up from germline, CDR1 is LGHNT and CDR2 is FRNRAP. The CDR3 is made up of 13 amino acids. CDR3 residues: CASVSSQGDEQFF. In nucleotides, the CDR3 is TGTGCTAGTGTCTCCTCCCAGGGGGATGAGCAGTTCTTC.

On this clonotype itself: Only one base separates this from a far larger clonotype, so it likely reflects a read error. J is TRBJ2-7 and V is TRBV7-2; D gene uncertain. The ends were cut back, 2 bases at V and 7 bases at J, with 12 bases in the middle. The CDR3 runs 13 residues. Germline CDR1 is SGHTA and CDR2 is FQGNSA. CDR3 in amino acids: CASSLNGDNEQYF. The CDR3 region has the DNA TGTGCCAGCAGCTTAAACGGAGACAATGAGCAGTACTTC.

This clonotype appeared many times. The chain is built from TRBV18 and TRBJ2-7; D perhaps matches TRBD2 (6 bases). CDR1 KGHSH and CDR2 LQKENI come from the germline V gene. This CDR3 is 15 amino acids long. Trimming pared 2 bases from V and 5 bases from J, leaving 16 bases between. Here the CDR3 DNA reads TGTGCCAGCTCACCAGGTCTAGGAGGGTTCGACGAGCAGTACTTC. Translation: CASSPGLGGFDEQYF.

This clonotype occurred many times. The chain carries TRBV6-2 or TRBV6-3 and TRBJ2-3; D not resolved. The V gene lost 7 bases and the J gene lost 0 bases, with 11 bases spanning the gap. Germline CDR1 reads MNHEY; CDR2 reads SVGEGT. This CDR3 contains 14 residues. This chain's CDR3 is CASMGHRSTDTQYF. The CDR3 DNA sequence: TGTGCCAGCATGGGCCATAGGAGCACAGATACGCAGTATTTT.

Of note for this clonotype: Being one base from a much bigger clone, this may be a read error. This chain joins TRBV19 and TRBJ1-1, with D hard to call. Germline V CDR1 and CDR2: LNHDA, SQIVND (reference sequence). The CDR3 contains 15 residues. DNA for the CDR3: TGTGCCAGTAGTATAGGTACGGTGCGGAACACTGAAGATTTCTTT. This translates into CASSIGTVRNTEDFF.

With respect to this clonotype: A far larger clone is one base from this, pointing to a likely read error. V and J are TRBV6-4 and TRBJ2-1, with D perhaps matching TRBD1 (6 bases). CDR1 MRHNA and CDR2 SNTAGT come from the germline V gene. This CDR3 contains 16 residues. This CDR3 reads CTSSSSGQGYRNEQFF. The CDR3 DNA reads TGTACCAGCAGTTCCTCTGGGCAGGGGTATAGGAATGAGCAGTTCTTC.

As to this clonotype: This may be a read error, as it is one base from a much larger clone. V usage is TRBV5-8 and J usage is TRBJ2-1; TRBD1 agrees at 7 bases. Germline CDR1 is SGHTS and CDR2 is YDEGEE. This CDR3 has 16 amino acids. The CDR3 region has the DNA TGTGCCAGCAGCTTGGACAGGGGCCACTCCTACGATGAGCAGTTCTTC. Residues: CASSLDRGHSYDEQFF.

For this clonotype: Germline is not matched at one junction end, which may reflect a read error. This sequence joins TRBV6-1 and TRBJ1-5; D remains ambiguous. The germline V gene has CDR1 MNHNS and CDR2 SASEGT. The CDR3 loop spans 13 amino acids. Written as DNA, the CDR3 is TGCGCCAGCAGTGAGCAGGCCAATCAGCCCCAGCATTTT. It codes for CASSEQANQPQHF.

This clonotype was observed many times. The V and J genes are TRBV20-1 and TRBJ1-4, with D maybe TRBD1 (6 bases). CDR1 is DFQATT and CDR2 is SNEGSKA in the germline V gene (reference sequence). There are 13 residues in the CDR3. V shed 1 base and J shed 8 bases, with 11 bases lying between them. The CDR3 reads CSARGPGGEKLFF. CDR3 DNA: TGCAGTGCTAGAGGACCGGGGGGCGAAAAACTGTTTTTT.

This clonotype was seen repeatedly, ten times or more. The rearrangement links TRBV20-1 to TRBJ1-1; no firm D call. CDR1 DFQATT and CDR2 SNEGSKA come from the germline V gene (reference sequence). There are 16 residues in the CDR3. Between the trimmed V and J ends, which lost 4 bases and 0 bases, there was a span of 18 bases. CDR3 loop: CSAIHAGGPMNTEAFF. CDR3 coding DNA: TGCAGTGCTATACATGCGGGAGGACCGATGAACACTGAAGCTTTCTTT.

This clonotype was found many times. CDR3 loop: CASSRGAGYTF. In DNA form, the CDR3 reads TGTGCCAGCAGCCGAGGGGCGGGCTACACCTTC. The chain employs TRBV7-2 and TRBJ1-2, with D maybe TRBD1 (5 bases). This CDR3 contains 11 residues. V lost 5 bases to trimming and J lost 8 bases, with 9 bases between them. CDR1 and CDR2 (germline): SGHTA, FQGNSA.

The CDR3 here is CASSSSSHGSIEQYF. The CDR3 DNA is TGTGCCAGCAGTTCGTCGTCCCATGGGTCAATCGAGCAGTACTTC. The chain is built from TRBV12-3 or TRBV12-4 and TRBJ2-7; D remains ambiguous. V gave up 4 bases and J gave up 6 bases, with 19 bases separating them. This CDR3 has 15 residues.

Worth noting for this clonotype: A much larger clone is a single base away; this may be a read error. DNA for the CDR3: TGTGCCAGCAGCCCAGGGTCTGTGACTGAAGCTTTCTTT. Amino acids: CASSPGSVTEAFF. The chain uses TRBV11-2 and TRBJ1-1, with D tentatively TRBD1 (5 bases). V shed 5 bases and J shed 5 bases, with 12 bases lying between them. The germline V gene has CDR1 SGHAT and CDR2 FQNNGV. The CDR3 sequence is 13 residues long.

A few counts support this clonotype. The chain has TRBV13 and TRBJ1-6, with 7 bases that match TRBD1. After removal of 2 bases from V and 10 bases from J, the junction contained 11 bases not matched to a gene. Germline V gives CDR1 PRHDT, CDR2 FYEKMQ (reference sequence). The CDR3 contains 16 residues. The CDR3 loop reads CASSLNAGTAGSPLHF. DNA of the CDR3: TGTGCCAGCAGCTTAAACGCCGGGACAGCGGGATCACCCCTCCACTTT. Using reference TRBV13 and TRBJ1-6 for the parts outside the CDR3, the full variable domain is AAGVIQSPRHLIKEKRETATLKCYPIPRHDTVYWYQQGPGQDPQFLISFYEKMQSDKGSIPDRFSAQQFSDYHSELNMSSLELGDSALYFCASSLNAGTAGSPLHFGNGTRLTVT.

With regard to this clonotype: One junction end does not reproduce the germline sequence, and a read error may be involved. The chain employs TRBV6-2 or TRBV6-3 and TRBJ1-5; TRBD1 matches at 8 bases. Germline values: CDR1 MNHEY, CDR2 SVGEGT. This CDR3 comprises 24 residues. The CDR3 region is CASRRNMRIHPPRAGTGGNQPQHF. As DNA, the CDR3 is TGTGCCAGCAGACGCAATATGAGGATCCACCCTCCCCGGGCGGGGACAGGAGGAAATCAGCCCCAACATTTT.

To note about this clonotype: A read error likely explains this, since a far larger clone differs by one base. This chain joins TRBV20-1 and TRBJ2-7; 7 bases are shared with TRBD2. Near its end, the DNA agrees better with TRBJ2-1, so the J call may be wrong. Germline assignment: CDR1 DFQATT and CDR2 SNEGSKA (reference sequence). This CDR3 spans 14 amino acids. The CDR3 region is CSVRAGRSYNEQFF. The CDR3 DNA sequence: TGCAGTGTTAGAGCGGGGCGCTCCTACAATGAGCAGTTCTTC.

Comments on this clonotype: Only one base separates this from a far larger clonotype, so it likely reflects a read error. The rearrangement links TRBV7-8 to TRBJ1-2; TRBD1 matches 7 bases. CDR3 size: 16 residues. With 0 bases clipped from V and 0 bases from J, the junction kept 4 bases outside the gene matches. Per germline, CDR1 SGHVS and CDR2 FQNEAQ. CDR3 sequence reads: CASSLAAGQANYGYTF. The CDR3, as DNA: TGTGCCAGCAGCTTAGCTGCCGGACAGGCTAACTATGGCTACACCTTC.

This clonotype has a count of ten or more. The CDR3 reads CSARDNRWNTEAFF. DNA of the CDR3: TGCAGTGCTAGAGATAACAGGTGGAACACTGAAGCTTTCTTT. The rearrangement links TRBV20-1 to TRBJ1-1; D possibly corresponds to TRBD1 (5 bases). Germline CDR1 DFQATT, CDR2 SNEGSKA (reference sequence). The CDR3 has 14 residues. Trimming pared 0 bases from V and 1 base from J, leaving 9 bases between.

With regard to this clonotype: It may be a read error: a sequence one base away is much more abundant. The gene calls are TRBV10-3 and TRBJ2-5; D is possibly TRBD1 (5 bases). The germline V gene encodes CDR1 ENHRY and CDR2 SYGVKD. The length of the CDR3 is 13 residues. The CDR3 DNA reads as TGTGCCATCAGTGTGACAGACCAAGACACCCAGTACTTC. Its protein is CAISVTDQDTQYF.

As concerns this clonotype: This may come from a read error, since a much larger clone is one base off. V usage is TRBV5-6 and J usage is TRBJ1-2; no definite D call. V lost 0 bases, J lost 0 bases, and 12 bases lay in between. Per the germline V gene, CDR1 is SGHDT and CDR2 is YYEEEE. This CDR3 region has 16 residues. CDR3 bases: TGTGCCAGCAGCTTGGGGCAGACGATTACTAACTATGGCTACACCTTC. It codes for CASSLGQTITNYGYTF.

CDR3 in DNA: TGTGCCAGCATCCCCTGGACTAGCCGGGCAGATACGCAGTATTTT. It translates to CASIPWTSRADTQYF. The chain employs TRBV7-2 and TRBJ2-3; the match to TRBD2 covers 8 bases. Germline V gives CDR1 SGHTA, CDR2 FQGNSA. This CDR3 is 15 amino acids long. The V segment lost 7 bases and the J segment 4 bases; nucleotides outside the gene matches: 10.

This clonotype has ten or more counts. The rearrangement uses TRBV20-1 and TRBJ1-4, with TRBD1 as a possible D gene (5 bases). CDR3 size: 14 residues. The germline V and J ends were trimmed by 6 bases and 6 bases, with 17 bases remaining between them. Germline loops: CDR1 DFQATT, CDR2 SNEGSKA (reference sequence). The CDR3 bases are TGCAGTGCCCCCGAGGGGCGAGGGTATGAAAAACTGTTTTTT. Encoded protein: CSAPEGRGYEKLFF.

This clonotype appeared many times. CDR3 sequence reads: CASSRLDEQYF. The CDR3 bases are TGTGCCAGCAGCCGCTTGGACGAGCAGTACTTC. The chain combines TRBV12-3 or TRBV12-4 with TRBJ2-7; D is unresolved. The CDR3 loop spans 11 amino acids. The ends were cut back, 6 bases at V and 5 bases at J, with 8 bases in the middle.

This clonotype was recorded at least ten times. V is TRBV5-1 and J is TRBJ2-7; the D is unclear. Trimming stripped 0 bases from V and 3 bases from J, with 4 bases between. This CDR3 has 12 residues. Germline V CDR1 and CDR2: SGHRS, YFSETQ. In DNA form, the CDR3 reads TGCGCCAGCAGCTTGGACAACTACGAGCAGTACTTC. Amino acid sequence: CASSLDNYEQYF.

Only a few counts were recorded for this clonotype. The CDR3 region is CASQHTRHGGLAKNIQYF. In nucleotides, the CDR3 is TGTGCCAGCCAACACACTCGTCACGGGGGACTAGCCAAAAACATTCAGTACTTC. The J gene is TRBJ2-4, the V gene TRBV19; D may be TRBD2 (6 bases). CDR1 is LNHDA, CDR2 SQIVND, per germline (reference sequence). V lost 9 bases to trimming and J lost 0 bases, with 24 bases between them. The length of the CDR3 is 18 residues.

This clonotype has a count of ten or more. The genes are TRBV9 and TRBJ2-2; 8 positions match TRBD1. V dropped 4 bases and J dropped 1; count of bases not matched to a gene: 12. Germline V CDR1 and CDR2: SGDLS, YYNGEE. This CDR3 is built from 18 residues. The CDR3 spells CASSRGAGGRLNTGELFF. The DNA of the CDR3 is TGTGCCAGCAGCAGAGGGGCAGGGGGCAGGTTGAACACCGGGGAGCTGTTTTTT.

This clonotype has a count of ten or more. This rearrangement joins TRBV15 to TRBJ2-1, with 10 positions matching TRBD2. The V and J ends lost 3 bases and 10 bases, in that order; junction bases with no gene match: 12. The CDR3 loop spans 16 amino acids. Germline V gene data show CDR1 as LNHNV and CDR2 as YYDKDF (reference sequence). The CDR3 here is CATSSPTSGRFSEQFF. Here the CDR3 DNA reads TGTGCCACCAGCAGCCCGACTAGCGGGCGTTTCAGCGAGCAGTTCTTC.

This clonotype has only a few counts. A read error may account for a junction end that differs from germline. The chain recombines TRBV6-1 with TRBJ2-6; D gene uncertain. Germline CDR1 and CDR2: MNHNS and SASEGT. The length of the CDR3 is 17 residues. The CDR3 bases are TGTGCCAGCAGCGTTTTTGGACGGAACTCTGGGTCCAACGTCCTGACTTTC. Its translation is CASSVFGRNSGSNVLTF.

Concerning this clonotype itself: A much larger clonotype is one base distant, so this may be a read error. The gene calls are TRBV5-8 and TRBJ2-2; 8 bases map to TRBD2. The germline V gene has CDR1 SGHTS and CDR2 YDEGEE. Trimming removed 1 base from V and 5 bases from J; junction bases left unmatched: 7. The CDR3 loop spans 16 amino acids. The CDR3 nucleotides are TGTGCCAGCAGCTTGCATCGGGGGGGAGATACCGGGGAGCTGTTTTTT. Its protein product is CASSLHRGGDTGELFF.